This is a list of T cell receptor beta chains from one sample in a study of blood T cell repertoires in COVID-19. This table comes from immunoSEQ multiplex PCR, and its TCRdb copy is limited to in-frame clones, with some not included. The sample lists over 30,000 clones; approximately 91% were seen once. Sequenced material: peripheral blood. The receptors shown here come from a human donor with active COVID-19. The donor label of this sample is uncertain. The CDR3 runs from the conserved cysteine through the conserved F or W.

V,CDR3
TRBV28,CASSLWTDGYTF
TRBV19,CASRMGQAYQPQHF
TRBV4-3,CASSASGGARTQYF
TRBV7-9,CASSPSGTSLYNEQFF
TRBV6-5,CASDRTVGEGGPLHF
TRBV3-1/TRBV3-2,CASGSGGEAFF
TRBV10-3,CAISEILQVTDTQYF
TRBV19,CASSMWKAGTDTQYF
TRBV11-2,CASSLQRSYEQYF
TRBV9,CASSVGVSGGASEQFF
TRBV7-6,CASSYNRGIYNEQFF
TRBV19,CASAGGGNQPQHF
TRBV5-1,CASRTYEQYF